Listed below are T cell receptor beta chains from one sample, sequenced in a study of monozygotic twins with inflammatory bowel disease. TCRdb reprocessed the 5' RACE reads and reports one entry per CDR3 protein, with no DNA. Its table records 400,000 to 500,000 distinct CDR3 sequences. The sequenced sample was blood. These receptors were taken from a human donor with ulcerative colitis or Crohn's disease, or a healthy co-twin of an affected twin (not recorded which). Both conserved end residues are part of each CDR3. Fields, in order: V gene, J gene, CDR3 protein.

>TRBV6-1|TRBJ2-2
CASSEYLAGELFF
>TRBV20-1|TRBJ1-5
CSARDRAGIQPQHF
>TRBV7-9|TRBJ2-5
CASSPRGDFQETQYF
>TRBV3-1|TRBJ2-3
CASSQTPPLAGASYGTDTQYF
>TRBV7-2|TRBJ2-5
CASSSGQGWETQYF
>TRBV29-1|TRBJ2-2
CSAGRTDNTGELFF
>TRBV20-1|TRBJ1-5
CSARFQGSQPQHF
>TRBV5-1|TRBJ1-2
CASSLVSTTDGYTF
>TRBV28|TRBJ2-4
CASSIIPGGTRNIQYF
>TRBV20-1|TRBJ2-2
CSARSGQNTGELFF
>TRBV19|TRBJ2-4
CASRVPGDRGPPIAKNIQYF
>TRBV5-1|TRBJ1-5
CASSPGGGSQPQHF
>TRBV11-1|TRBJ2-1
CASSLEQRRTYNEQFF
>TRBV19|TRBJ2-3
CASSVKRGKLNTQYF
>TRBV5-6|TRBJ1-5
CASSQRGNNQPQHF
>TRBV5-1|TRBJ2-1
CASSFQGEADNEQFF